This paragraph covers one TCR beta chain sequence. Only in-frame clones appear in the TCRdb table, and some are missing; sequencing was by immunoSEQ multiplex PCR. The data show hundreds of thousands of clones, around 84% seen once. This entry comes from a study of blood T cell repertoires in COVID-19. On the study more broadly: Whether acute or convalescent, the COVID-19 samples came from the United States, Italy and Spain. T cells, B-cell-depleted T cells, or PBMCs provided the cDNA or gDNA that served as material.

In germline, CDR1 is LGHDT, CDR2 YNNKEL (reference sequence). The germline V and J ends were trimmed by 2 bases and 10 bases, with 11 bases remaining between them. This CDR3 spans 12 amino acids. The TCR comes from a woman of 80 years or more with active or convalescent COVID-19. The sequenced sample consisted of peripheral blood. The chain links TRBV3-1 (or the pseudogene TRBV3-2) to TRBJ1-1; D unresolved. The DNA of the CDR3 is TGTGCCAGCAGCCAATGGGAAGGAGGAGCTTTCTTT. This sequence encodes CASSQWEGGAFF.